The next 26 T cell receptor beta chains were all read from a single sample in a study of long-term antiretroviral therapy in people with HIV. An immunoSEQ assay, version v3.0, was performed at survey level. Produced via immunoSEQ multiplex PCR; TCRdb's table is partial and in-frame only. The data contain tens of thousands of clones, over 80% of them singletons. The starting material was unsorted PBMCs, obtained 1.5 years after starting antiretroviral therapy. The receptors derive from a man aged 18 to 35 with HIV.

The chain combines TRBV7-9 with TRBJ1-1, with D possibly being TRBD1 (5 bases). Per germline, CDR1 SEHNR and CDR2 FQNEAQ (reference sequence). V was shortened by 5 bases and J by 8 bases, with 12 bases between the two germline ends. CDR3 length: 12 residues. CDR3: CASSQEGLEAFF. CDR3 bases: TGTGCCAGCAGCCAAGAGGGGTTGGAAGCTTTCTTT.

This clone has a single count. The gene calls are TRBV9 and TRBJ2-1, with 8 bases identical to TRBD2. Germline V gives CDR1 SGDLS, CDR2 YYNGEE. This CDR3 contains 17 residues. J gave up 7 bases and V 0 bases, and 12 bases lay outside the gene matches. The CDR3: CASSVDLPAGVRNEQFF. CDR3 DNA sequence: TGTGCCAGCAGCGTAGACCTCCCAGCGGGAGTTCGGAATGAGCAGTTCTTC.

The chain recombines TRBV5-6 with TRBJ1-3, with unresolved D. Trimming took off 1 base at V and 0 bases at J, with 11 bases between the two ends. The germline V gene has CDR1 SGHDT and CDR2 YYEEEE. The CDR3 is made up of 16 amino acids. The CDR3 here is CASSLHPLGSGNTIYF. CDR3 sequence (DNA): TGTGCCAGCAGCTTGCACCCCCTTGGCTCTGGAAACACCATATATTTT.

The rearrangement links TRBV7-6 to TRBJ2-7; a weak D match, TRBD2 (6 bases). The CDR3 is 15 residues long. V lost 0 bases and J 0 bases, leaving 9 bases between the germline ends. Germline-derived CDR1 and CDR2 are SGHVS and FNYEAQ. The CDR3 reads CASSLAGGYSYEQYF. The CDR3 nucleotides are TGTGCCAGCAGCTTAGCGGGGGGATACTCCTACGAGCAGTACTTC.

The CDR3 loop reads CASSLGGFGANVLTF. The CDR3 DNA reads TGTGCCAGCAGCTTGGGGGGGTTTGGGGCCAACGTCCTGACTTTC. The chain uses TRBV5-4 and TRBJ2-6; D is possibly TRBD1 or TRBD2 (5 bases each). The CDR3 contains 15 residues. Germline CDR1 and CDR2: SGHNT and YYREEE (reference sequence). V was cut by 0 bases and J by 3 bases, with 7 bases left in between.

The gene calls are TRBV7-9 and TRBJ1-1; 7 bases fit TRBD1. V shed 5 bases and J 0 bases; nucleotides not matched to a gene: 15. Germline V gene lookup returns CDR1 SEHNR and CDR2 FQNEAQ (reference sequence). The CDR3 runs 18 residues. The CDR3 protein is CASSVSRQGEGMNTEAFF. In DNA, the CDR3 is TGTGCCAGCAGCGTGTCACGACAGGGTGAGGGAATGAACACTGAAGCTTTCTTT.

This chain joins TRBV5-1 and TRBJ1-6; TRBD1 aligns across 7 bases. The CDR3 has 15 residues. With 1 base clipped from V and 9 bases from J, the junction kept 7 bases outside the gene matches. CDR1 SGHRS and CDR2 YFSETQ come from the germline V gene. CDR3 residues: CASSLNTGDGSPLHF. CDR3 DNA: TGCGCCAGCAGCTTGAACACAGGGGATGGTTCACCCCTCCACTTT.

This clone was seen once. The chain joins TRBV7-9 to TRBJ2-5; 9 bases map to TRBD2. Germline CDR1 is SEHNR and CDR2 is FQNEAQ (reference sequence). The CDR3 covers 16 residues. Germline trimming cut 2 bases from V and 3 bases from J; bases unmatched to any gene: 7. The CDR3 nucleotides read TGTGCCAGCAGCTTACCGAGCGGCGGGAGGGAAGAGACCCAGTACTTC. This gives the protein CASSLPSGGREETQYF.

This chain joins TRBV10-3 and TRBJ2-7, with 10 bases fitting TRBD2. V shed 3 bases, J shed 4 bases, and the junction held 18 bases outside the gene matches. CDR3 length: 19 amino acids. Germline V gene lookup returns CDR1 ENHRY and CDR2 SYGVKD. Written as DNA, the CDR3 is TGTGCCATCAGTGATCTACCGGGTCTAGCGGGAGCCGGGGCTTACGAGCAGTACTTC. Translation gives CAISDLPGLAGAGAYEQYF.

There are a few counts of this clone. The V and J genes are TRBV2 and TRBJ2-7; D is tentatively TRBD1 or TRBD2 (5 bases each). This CDR3 is built from 14 residues. Germline values: CDR1 SNHLY, CDR2 FYNNEI. Trimming removed 10 bases at V and 0 bases at J, with 16 bases between. The DNA for the CDR3 is TGTGCCACACAACAGACTGGGACCTCCTACGAGCAGTACTTC. Its protein is CATQQTGTSYEQYF.

The V call is TRBV6-1, the J call TRBJ2-1; 12 bases are shared with TRBD2. The germline CDR1 and CDR2 sequences are MNHNS and SASEGT. The V and J ends lost 6 bases and 5 bases, in that order; junction bases with no gene match: 5. The CDR3 consists of 15 residues. The CDR3, as DNA: TGTGCCAGCAGGGCAGGACTAGCGGGAAACAATGAGCAGTTCTTC. It codes for CASRAGLAGNNEQFF.

The rearrangement joins TRBV5-1 to TRBJ1-3, with a tentative D call TRBD1 (5 bases). The germline CDR1 and CDR2 sequences are SGHRS and YFSETQ. CDR3 size: 17 residues. V was pared by 3 bases and J by 0 bases, with 16 bases between. The CDR3 region has the DNA TGCGCCAGCAGCTCCCTACGGGGGGGGAGCTCTGGAAACACCATATATTTT. Translation gives CASSSLRGGSSGNTIYF.

The V gene is TRBV5-1, the J gene TRBJ2-1; no clear D. V was trimmed by 5 bases and J by 5 bases, leaving 8 bases between them. The CDR3 contains 12 residues. CDR1 and CDR2 (germline): SGHRS, YFSETQ. Here the CDR3 DNA reads TGCGCCAGCAGTGGCAGTAACAATGAGCAGTTCTTC. As protein: CASSGSNNEQFF.

V usage is TRBV20-1 and J usage is TRBJ2-5; D unresolved. The CDR3 sequence is 11 residues long. CDR1 and CDR2 (germline): DFQATT, SNEGSKA (reference sequence). The germline V and J ends were trimmed by 6 bases and 5 bases, with 10 bases remaining between them. CDR3 coding DNA: TGCAGTGCGGAACCCGGGGAGACCCAGTACTTC. It codes for CSAEPGETQYF.

The V and J genes are TRBV18 and TRBJ2-7; the D gene is possibly TRBD1 (6 bases). V lost 1 base and J 4 bases, leaving 11 bases between the germline ends. The CDR3 is 14 amino acids. Germline V gene data show CDR1 as KGHSH and CDR2 as LQKENI. The CDR3 reads CASSPRNRAYEQYF. CDR3 nucleotides: TGTGCCAGCTCACCACGCAACAGGGCGTACGAGCAGTACTTC.

This clone was picked up one time. The J gene is TRBJ2-3, the V gene TRBV27, with 10 bases aligning to TRBD2. The germline gives CDR1 MNHEY, CDR2 SMNVEV (reference sequence). With V trimmed by 7 bases and J by 6 bases, 16 bases remained unmatched. CDR3 length: 17 residues. CDR3 in DNA: TGTGCCAGCACTGAGCTAGCGGGAGCACCCGTCCGGGATACGCAGTATTTT. Its translation: CASTELAGAPVRDTQYF.

CDR3 loop: CASSSRDTQYF. Here the CDR3 DNA reads TGTGCCAGCAGCTCAAGGGATACGCAGTATTTT. This rearrangement joins TRBV11-2 to TRBJ2-3; D unresolved. This CDR3 comprises 11 residues. Germline V lookup: CDR1 SGHAT, CDR2 FQNNGV. Trimming took off 4 bases at V and 6 bases at J, with 5 bases between the two ends.

This clone has more than one count but fewer than ten. The gene calls are TRBV27 and TRBJ2-1, with no clear D. Trimming stripped 5 bases from V and 5 bases from J, with 13 bases between. This CDR3 comprises 14 residues. The germline V gene encodes CDR1 MNHEY and CDR2 SMNVEV (reference sequence). The CDR3 protein is CASSIVGPHNEQFF. In nucleotides, the CDR3 is TGTGCCAGCAGTATCGTCGGGCCTCACAATGAGCAGTTCTTC.

The V gene is TRBV18, the J gene TRBJ2-1; D gene unclear. Germline V gene sequence: CDR1 KGHSH, CDR2 LQKENI. The V end lost 2 bases, the J end lost 3 bases, and 8 bases lay between the germline ends. The CDR3 is 14 residues long. This CDR3 is CASSPIANYNEQFF. As DNA, the CDR3 is TGTGCCAGCTCACCAATAGCCAACTACAATGAGCAGTTCTTC.

In this sample, this clone turned up a few times. The chain combines TRBV28 with TRBJ1-4, with 8 bases that match TRBD1. Per germline, CDR1 MDHEN and CDR2 SYDVKM. The CDR3 sequence is 15 residues long. Unmatched junction bases numbered 5, after V lost 4 bases and J lost 4 bases. CDR3 sequence (DNA): TGTGCCAGCAGTTCCTTGACAGGGGTTAATGAAAAACTGTTTTTT. Translated: CASSSLTGVNEKLFF.

This chain joins TRBV28 and TRBJ2-7; D is unclear. CDR3 length: 11 residues. V was clipped by 6 bases and J by 6 bases, with 9 bases between them. Looked up from germline, CDR1 is MDHEN and CDR2 is SYDVKM. DNA for the CDR3: TGTGCCAGCAGCTCCCCGAGCGAGCAGTACTTC. It encodes CASSSPSEQYF.

This clone has a handful of counts. The chain recombines TRBV18 with TRBJ1-5; 11 bases are shared with TRBD1. CDR3 size: 17 residues. Looked up from germline, CDR1 is KGHSH and CDR2 is LQKENI. Trimming removed 3 bases from V and 1 base from J; junction bases left unmatched: 5. CDR3 sequence (DNA): TGTGCCAGCTCACCGGACAGGGGGCGCGGGAGCAATCAGCCCCAGCATTTT. Protein sequence: CASSPDRGRGSNQPQHF.

V is TRBV27 and J is TRBJ1-5, with TRBD1 identical over 12 bases. The V gene end was trimmed by 4 bases and the J gene end by 3 bases; junction bases not matched to a gene: 7. There are 17 residues in the CDR3. Germline lookup yields CDR1 MNHEY and CDR2 SMNVEV (reference sequence). The CDR3 DNA reads TGTGCCAGCAGTTCGGGACAGGGGGCCCCAACCAATCAGCCCCAGCATTTT. The encoded protein is CASSSGQGAPTNQPQHF.

This chain connects TRBV7-9 to TRBJ2-7, with D uncertain. With 5 bases removed from V and 1 base from J, the gap between germline ends came to 12 bases. This CDR3 spans 14 amino acids. In germline, CDR1 is SEHNR, CDR2 FQNEAQ (reference sequence). The CDR3 sequence: CASSAFTDSYEQYF. The CDR3 DNA sequence: TGTGCCAGCAGCGCATTTACTGATTCCTACGAGCAGTACTTC.

This chain uses TRBV11-2 with TRBJ2-7; D is uncertain. V gave up 5 bases and J gave up 2 bases, with 4 bases separating them. The germline CDR1 and CDR2 sequences are SGHAT and FQNNGV. This CDR3 has 11 amino acids. The CDR3 spells CASSPAYEQYF. CDR3 in DNA: TGTGCCAGCAGCCCTGCCTACGAGCAGTACTTC. Full variable domain (remainder filled in from reference TRBV11-2 and TRBJ2-7): EAGVAQSPRYKIIEKRQSVAFWCNPISGHATLYWYQQILGQGPKLLIQFQNNGVVDDSQLPKDRFSAERLKGVDSTLKIQPAKLEDSAVYLCASSPAYEQYFGPGTRLTVT.

The chain carries TRBV4-1 and TRBJ1-1; a weak D match, TRBD1 (5 bases). V was clipped by 3 bases and J by 1 base, with 12 bases between them. The germline V gene has CDR1 MGHRA and CDR2 YSYEKL. The CDR3 is made up of 15 amino acids. For the CDR3, the DNA is TGCGCCAGCAGCCAGGAAGGGGCCCCGAACACTGAAGCTTTCTTT. The encoded protein is CASSQEGAPNTEAFF.